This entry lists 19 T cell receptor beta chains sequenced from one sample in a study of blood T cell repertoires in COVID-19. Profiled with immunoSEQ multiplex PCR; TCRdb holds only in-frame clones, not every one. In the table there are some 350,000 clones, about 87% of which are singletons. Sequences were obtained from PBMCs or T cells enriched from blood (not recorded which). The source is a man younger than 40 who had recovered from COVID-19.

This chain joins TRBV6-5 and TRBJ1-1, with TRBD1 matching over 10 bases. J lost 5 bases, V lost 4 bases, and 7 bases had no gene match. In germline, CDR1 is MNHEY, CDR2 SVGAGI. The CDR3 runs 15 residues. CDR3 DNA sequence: TGTGCCAGCAGTTTTCCCGGGACAGGGGAAACTGAAGCTTTCTTT. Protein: CASSFPGTGETEAFF.

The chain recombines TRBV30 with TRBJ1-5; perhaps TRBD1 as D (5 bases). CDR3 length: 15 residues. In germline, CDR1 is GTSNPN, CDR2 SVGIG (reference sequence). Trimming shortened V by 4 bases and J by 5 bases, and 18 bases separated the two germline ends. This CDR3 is CAWTQEDGRDQPQHF. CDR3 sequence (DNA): TGTGCCTGGACTCAAGAGGACGGCAGGGATCAGCCCCAGCATTTT.

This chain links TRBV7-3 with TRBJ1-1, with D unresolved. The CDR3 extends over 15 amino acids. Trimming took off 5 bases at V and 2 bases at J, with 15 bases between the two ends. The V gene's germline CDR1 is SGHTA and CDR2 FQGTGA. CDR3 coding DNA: TGTGCCAGCAGCCCCTCCCCACTTATCAACACTGAAGCTTTCTTT. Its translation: CASSPSPLINTEAFF.

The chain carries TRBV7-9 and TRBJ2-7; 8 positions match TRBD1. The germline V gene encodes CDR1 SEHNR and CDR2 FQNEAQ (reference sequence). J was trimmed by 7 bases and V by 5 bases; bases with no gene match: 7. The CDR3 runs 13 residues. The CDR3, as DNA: TGTGCCAGCAGCCCTAGACAGGGGCAAGAGCAGTACTTC. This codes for CASSPRQGQEQYF.

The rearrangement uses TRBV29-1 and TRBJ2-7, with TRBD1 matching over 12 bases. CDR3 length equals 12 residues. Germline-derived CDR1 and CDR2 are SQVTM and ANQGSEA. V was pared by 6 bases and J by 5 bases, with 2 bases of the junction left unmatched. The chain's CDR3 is CSVGTGGDEQYF. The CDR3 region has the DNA TGCAGCGTGGGGACAGGGGGCGACGAGCAGTACTTC.

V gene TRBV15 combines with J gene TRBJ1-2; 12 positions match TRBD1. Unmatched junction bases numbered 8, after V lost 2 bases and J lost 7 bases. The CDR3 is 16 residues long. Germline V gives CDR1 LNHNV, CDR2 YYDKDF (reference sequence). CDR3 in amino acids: CATSRPRGGQGAGYTF. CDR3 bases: TGTGCCACCAGCAGACCGAGGGGGGGACAGGGGGCTGGCTACACCTTC.

CDR3 in DNA: TGTGCCAGCAGCCCCTTTGGGACTAGCGGGGGAAACATTCAGTACTTC. This sequence encodes CASSPFGTSGGNIQYF. This chain joins TRBV3-1 (or the pseudogene TRBV3-2) and TRBJ2-4, with 14 positions matching TRBD2. This CDR3 region has 16 residues. V lost 4 bases to trimming and J lost 6 bases; unmatched junction nucleotides: 5. Germline V gene sequence: CDR1 LGHDT, CDR2 YNNKEL (reference sequence).

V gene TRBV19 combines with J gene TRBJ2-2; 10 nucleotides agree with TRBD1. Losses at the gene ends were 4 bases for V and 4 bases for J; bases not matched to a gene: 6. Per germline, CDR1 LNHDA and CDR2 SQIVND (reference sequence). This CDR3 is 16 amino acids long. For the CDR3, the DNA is TGTGCCAGTAGTACCGACCGGACAGGGGGCACCGGGGAGCTGTTTTTT. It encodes CASSTDRTGGTGELFF. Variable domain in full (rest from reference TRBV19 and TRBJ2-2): DGGITQSPKYLFRKEGQNVTLSCEQNLNHDAMYWYRQDPGQGLRLIYYSQIVNDFQKGDIAEGYSVSREKKESFPLTVTSAQKNPTAFYLCASSTDRTGGTGELFFGEGSRLTVL.

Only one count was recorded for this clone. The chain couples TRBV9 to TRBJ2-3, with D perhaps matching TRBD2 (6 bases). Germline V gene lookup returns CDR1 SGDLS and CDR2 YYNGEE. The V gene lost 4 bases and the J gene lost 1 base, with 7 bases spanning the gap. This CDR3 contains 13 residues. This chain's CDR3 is CASSPGGTDTQYF. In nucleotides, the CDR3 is TGTGCCAGCAGCCCGGGGGGCACAGATACGCAGTATTTT.

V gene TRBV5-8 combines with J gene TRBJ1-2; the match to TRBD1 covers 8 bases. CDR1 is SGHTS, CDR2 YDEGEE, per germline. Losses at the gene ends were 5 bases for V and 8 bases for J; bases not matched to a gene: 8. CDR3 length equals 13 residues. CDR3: CASRRTGKSGYTF. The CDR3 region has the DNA TGTGCCAGCAGACGGACAGGGAAATCAGGCTACACCTTC. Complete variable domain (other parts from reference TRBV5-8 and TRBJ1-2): EAGVTQSPTHLIKTRGQQATLRCSPISGHTSVYWYQQALGLGLQFLLWYDEGEERNRGNFPPRFSGRQFPNYSSELNVNALELEDSALYLCASRRTGKSGYTFGSGTRLTVV.

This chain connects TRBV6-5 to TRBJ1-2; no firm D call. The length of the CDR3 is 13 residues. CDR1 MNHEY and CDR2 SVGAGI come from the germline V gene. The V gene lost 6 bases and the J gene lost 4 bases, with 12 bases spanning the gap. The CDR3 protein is CASSSGRTYGYTF. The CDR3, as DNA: TGTGCCAGCAGCAGCGGACGGACCTATGGCTACACCTTC.

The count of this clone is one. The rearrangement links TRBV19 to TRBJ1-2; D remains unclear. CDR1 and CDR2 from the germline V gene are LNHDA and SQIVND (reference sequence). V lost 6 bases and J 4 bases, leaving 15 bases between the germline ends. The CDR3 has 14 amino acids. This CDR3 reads CASSLSWQSYGYTF. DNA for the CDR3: TGTGCCAGTAGCCTCAGTTGGCAGTCCTATGGCTACACCTTC.

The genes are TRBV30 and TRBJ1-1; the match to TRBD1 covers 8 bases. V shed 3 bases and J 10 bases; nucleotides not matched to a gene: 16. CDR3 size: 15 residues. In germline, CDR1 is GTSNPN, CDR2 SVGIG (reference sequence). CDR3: CAWSQGTGRSPGAFF. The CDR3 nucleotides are TGTGCCTGGAGCCAGGGGACAGGTAGATCTCCTGGAGCTTTCTTT.

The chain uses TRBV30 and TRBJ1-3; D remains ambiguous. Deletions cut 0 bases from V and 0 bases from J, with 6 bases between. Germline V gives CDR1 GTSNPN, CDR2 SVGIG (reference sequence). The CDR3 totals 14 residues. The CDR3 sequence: CAWSVFSSGNTIYF. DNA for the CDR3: TGTGCCTGGAGTGTGTTTAGCTCTGGAAACACCATATATTTT.

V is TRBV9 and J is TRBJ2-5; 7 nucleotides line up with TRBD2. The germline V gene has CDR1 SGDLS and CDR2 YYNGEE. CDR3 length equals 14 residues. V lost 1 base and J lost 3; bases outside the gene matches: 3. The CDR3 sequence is CASSVQAGEETQYF. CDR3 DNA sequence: TGTGCCAGCAGCGTACAGGCGGGGGAAGAGACCCAGTACTTC.

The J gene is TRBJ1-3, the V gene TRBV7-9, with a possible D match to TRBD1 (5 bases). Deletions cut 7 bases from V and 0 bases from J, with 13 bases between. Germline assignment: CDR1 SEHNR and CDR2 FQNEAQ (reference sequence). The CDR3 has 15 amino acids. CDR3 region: CASIVGAYSGNTIYF. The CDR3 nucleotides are TGTGCCAGCATCGTTGGGGCCTACTCTGGAAACACCATATATTTT.

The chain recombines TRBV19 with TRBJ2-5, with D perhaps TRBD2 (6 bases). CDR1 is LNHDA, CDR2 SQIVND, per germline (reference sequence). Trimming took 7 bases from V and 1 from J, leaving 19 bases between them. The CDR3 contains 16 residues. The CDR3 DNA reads TGTGCCAGTAAGCCTCGCATCGGAGGGACCCAAGAGACCCAGTACTTC. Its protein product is CASKPRIGGTQETQYF.

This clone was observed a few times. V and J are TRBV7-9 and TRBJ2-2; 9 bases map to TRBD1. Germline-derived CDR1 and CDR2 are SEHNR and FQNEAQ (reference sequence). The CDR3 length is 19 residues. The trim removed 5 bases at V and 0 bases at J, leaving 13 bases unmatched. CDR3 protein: CASSRTPGQGGSNTGELFF. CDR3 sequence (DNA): TGTGCCAGCAGCCGCACCCCGGGACAGGGCGGATCGAACACCGGGGAGCTGTTTTTT.

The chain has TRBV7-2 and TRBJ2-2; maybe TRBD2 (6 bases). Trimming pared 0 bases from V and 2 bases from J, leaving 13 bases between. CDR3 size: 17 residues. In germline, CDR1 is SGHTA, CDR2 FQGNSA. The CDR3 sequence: CASSLAGGGRNTGELFF. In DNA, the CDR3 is TGTGCCAGCAGCTTAGCTGGGGGAGGACGCAACACCGGGGAGCTGTTTTTT.